These 14 T cell receptor beta chains were all obtained from the same sample, sequenced in a study of cytomegalovirus exposure and HLA in healthy donors. PCR used 60 Vbeta primers and 13 Jbeta primers. Assay used: immunoSEQ multiplex PCR; TCRdb lists only in-frame clones, some missing. Here the sample spans about 200,000 clones, around 83% being singletons. Sample: PBMCs. These receptors all stem from a woman in her 40s in good health and CMV-seronegative.

This clone turned up a few times. The chain carries TRBV9 and TRBJ2-3; D gene uncertain. The CDR3 sequence is 13 residues long. Per germline, CDR1 SGDLS and CDR2 YYNGEE. Trimming left V 4 bases short and J 7 bases short, with 13 bases between. CDR3 residues: CASSIEVRNTQYF. CDR3 in DNA: TGTGCCAGCAGCATCGAGGTACGAAATACGCAGTATTTT. Based on the CDR3 plus reference TRBV9 and TRBJ2-3, the full variable domain is DSGVTQTPKHLITATGQRVTLRCSPRSGDLSVYWYQQSLDQGLQFLIQYYNGEERAKGNILERFSAQQFPDLHSELNLSSLELGDSALYFCASSIEVRNTQYFGPGTRLTVL.

The chain recombines TRBV25-1 with TRBJ2-1; 7 positions agree with TRBD2. Germline values: CDR1 MGHDK, CDR2 SYGVNS. The J segment lost 8 bases and the V segment lost 2 bases, leaving 12 bases of the junction unmatched. The CDR3 has 16 amino acids. The CDR3 spells CASSEPAGPAGDEQFF. The CDR3, as DNA: TGTGCCAGCAGTGAACCAGCGGGACCCGCCGGGGATGAGCAGTTCTTC.

The CDR3 loop reads CASSYGRGNTEAFF. The CDR3 coding sequence is TGTGCCAGCAGTTACGGGAGAGGGAACACTGAAGCTTTCTTT. This rearrangement joins TRBV27 to TRBJ1-1; D is undetermined. This CDR3 is built from 14 residues. The germline V gene encodes CDR1 MNHEY and CDR2 SMNVEV (reference sequence). Deletions cut 4 bases from V and 1 base from J, with 10 bases between.

The chain recombines TRBV28 with TRBJ1-2, with TRBD1 as a possible D gene (5 bases). CDR1 is MDHEN, CDR2 SYDVKM, per germline. Between the trimmed V and J ends, which lost 3 bases and 7 bases, there was a span of 9 bases. The CDR3 is 12 amino acids. The CDR3: CASSFAGSGYTF. The CDR3 region has the DNA TGTGCCAGCAGTTTCGCAGGGTCTGGCTACACCTTC.

The chain is built from TRBV7-6 and TRBJ2-1; 10 nucleotides agree with TRBD2. Per the germline V gene, CDR1 is SGHVS and CDR2 is FNYEAQ. CDR3 size: 19 residues. V was clipped by 2 bases and J by 7 bases; unmatched bases: 17. The CDR3 here is CASSLFPSGSFGGVNEQFF. CDR3 coding DNA: TGTGCCAGCAGCTTATTCCCTAGCGGGAGTTTTGGGGGGGTAAATGAGCAGTTCTTC.

The CDR3 region has the DNA TGTGCCAGCGGGTACAGGGTCGAAAGCAATCAGCCCCAGCATTTT. This encodes CASGYRVESNQPQHF. The chain recombines TRBV28 with TRBJ1-5; tentative D call: TRBD1 (6 bases). Trimming cost V 8 bases and J 1 base, with 15 bases left between them. CDR1 MDHEN and CDR2 SYDVKM come from the germline V gene. There are 15 residues in the CDR3. The complete variable domain, with remaining parts taken from reference TRBV28 and TRBJ1-5, reads DVKVTQSSRYLVKRTGEKVFLECVQDMDHENMFWYRQDPGLGLRLIYFSYDVKMKEKGDIPEGYSVSREKKERFSLILESASTNQTSMYLCASGYRVESNQPQHFGDGTRLSIL.

In this sample, this clone turned up once. The rearrangement links TRBV27 to TRBJ2-1, with 7 positions matching TRBD2. The junction had 11 bases not matched to a gene; V was cut back by 0 bases and J by 6 bases. Per germline, CDR1 MNHEY and CDR2 SMNVEV (reference sequence). The CDR3 contains 17 residues. CDR3 bases: TGTGCCAGCAGTTTATCGGTATTTAGTGGCGGGAGCAATGAGCAGTTCTTC. It translates to CASSLSVFSGGSNEQFF.

J is TRBJ2-5 and V is TRBV4-1, with a weak D call TRBD2 (5 bases). Germline CDR1 reads MGHRA; CDR2 reads YSYEKL. V was trimmed by 3 bases and J by 2 bases, leaving 13 bases between them. CDR3 length: 15 amino acids. Written as DNA, the CDR3 is TGCGCCAGCAGCCATGTCGAGGGTCGGCAAGAGACCCAGTACTTC. Residues: CASSHVEGRQETQYF.

The chain recombines TRBV7-3 with TRBJ2-3; D perhaps matches TRBD2 (5 bases). Germline V lookup: CDR1 SGHTA, CDR2 FQGTGA. V gave up 4 bases and J gave up 6 bases, with 8 bases separating them. This CDR3 has 12 residues. CDR3 residues: CASSYERDTQYF. The CDR3 nucleotides are TGTGCCAGCAGCTACGAGCGGGATACGCAGTATTTT.

The chain uses TRBV28 and TRBJ1-1; D ambiguous. CDR1 and CDR2 from the germline V gene are MDHEN and SYDVKM. This CDR3 is built from 12 residues. V was trimmed by 2 bases and J by 5 bases, leaving 6 bases between them. The CDR3 DNA is TGTGCCAGCAGTTTACCGCGGACTGAAGCTTTCTTT. As protein: CASSLPRTEAFF.

The gene calls are TRBV6-6 and TRBJ2-2; 9 positions match TRBD1. The V gene's germline CDR1 is MNHNY and CDR2 SVGAGI (reference sequence). The CDR3 loop spans 15 amino acids. Losses at the gene ends were 5 bases for V and 2 bases for J; bases not matched to a gene: 3. The CDR3 region is CASSDRGTNTGELFF. The CDR3 DNA reads as TGTGCCAGCAGTGACAGGGGGACTAACACCGGGGAGCTGTTTTTT.

This sequence joins TRBV4-1 and TRBJ1-4; 7 nucleotides agree with TRBD1. Germline CDR1 and CDR2: MGHRA and YSYEKL. The CDR3 consists of 15 residues. The trim removed 0 bases at V and 6 bases at J, leaving 4 bases unmatched. The CDR3 is CASSQDTGDYEKLFF. The CDR3 DNA follows: TGCGCCAGCAGCCAAGACACAGGGGACTATGAAAAACTGTTTTTT.

The chain carries TRBV30 and TRBJ2-5; 11 bases are shared with TRBD2. With V trimmed by 2 bases and J by 5 bases, 7 bases remained unmatched. Germline V lookup: CDR1 GTSNPN, CDR2 SVGIG (reference sequence). This CDR3 contains 15 residues. Here the CDR3 DNA reads TGTGCCTGGAGTCTCGGGACTAGCGGAGGGGAGACCCAGTACTTC. Translated: CAWSLGTSGGETQYF.

The gene calls are TRBV30 and TRBJ1-1; a possible D gene is TRBD1 (6 bases). Germline values: CDR1 GTSNPN, CDR2 SVGIG (reference sequence). V was shortened by 5 bases and J by 0 bases, with 10 bases between the two germline ends. The CDR3 spans 13 residues. CDR3 sequence reads: CAWQGQLNTEAFF. The CDR3, as DNA: TGTGCCTGGCAGGGACAACTGAACACTGAAGCTTTCTTT.